This T cell receptor (beta chain) was observed in a study of response to subunit inactivated influenza vaccine. This clonotype was seen at least ten times. The antigen remains undetermined. Study-wide results and caveats: Every seasonal influenza vaccination brings in few new T cells, the authors suggested.

TCRdb re-analysed the RT-PCR reads in MiXCR, keeping a single row per CDR3 protein. This table has around 470,000 distinct CDR3 sequences, approximately 7.7% appearing once. The TCR was taken from a man aged 50-75 years who received an inactivated influenza vaccine. Sequenced material: PBMCs from blood, taken less than 30 months after vaccination.

The CDR3, as DNA: TGTGCCAGCAGCTTAGGTGTGACAGCGGACACTGAAGCTTTCTTT. It is translated as CASSLGVTADTEAFF. The chain employs TRBV7-9 and TRBJ1-1; the D gene is possibly TRBD1 (5 bases). This CDR3 spans 15 amino acids. The germline V gene encodes CDR1 SEHNR and CDR2 FQNEAQ (reference sequence). Trimming removed 1 base at V and 3 bases at J, with 12 bases between.